The 22 T cell receptor beta chains presented below share a single source sample, sequenced in a study of blood T cell repertoires in COVID-19. Some clones are missing from TCRdb's copy, which holds only in-frame ones; the method was immunoSEQ multiplex PCR. The top ten hold 2.3% of the sample, which has about 130,000 clones, 86% seen once. The sequenced material came from PBMCs or T cells enriched from blood (not recorded which). The receptors were gathered from a woman aged 45-60 years who had recovered from COVID-19.

The chain uses TRBV9 and TRBJ1-1, with TRBD1 identical over 7 bases. After removal of 4 bases from V and 5 bases from J, the junction contained 8 bases not matched to a gene. This CDR3 spans 14 amino acids. From germline, CDR1 is SGDLS and CDR2 YYNGEE. This chain's CDR3 is CASSITGEETEAFF. The CDR3 DNA reads TGTGCCAGCAGCATCACAGGGGAGGAGACTGAAGCTTTCTTT.

The chain has TRBV5-6 and TRBJ2-7, with TRBD1 matching 7 bases. J was trimmed by 2 bases and V by 5 bases; bases with no gene match: 4. CDR1 and CDR2 (germline): SGHDT, YYEEEE. There are 13 residues in the CDR3. The CDR3 DNA follows: TGTGCCAGCAGTCGCGGACAGGCCTACGAGCAGTACTTC. Its translation: CASSRGQAYEQYF.

The V and J genes are TRBV2 and TRBJ2-2, with 11 bases matching TRBD2. Germline CDR1 reads SNHLY; CDR2 reads FYNNEI. V lost 6 bases and J lost 6; bases outside the gene matches: 3. This CDR3 contains 14 residues. The CDR3 spells CASRLAGGSGELFF. The CDR3 bases are TGTGCCAGCAGATTAGCGGGGGGGTCCGGGGAGCTGTTTTTT. The full variable domain, completed using reference TRBV2 and TRBJ2-2, is EPEVTQTPSHQVTQMGQEVILRCVPISNHLYFYWYRQILGQKVEFLVSFYNNEISEKSEIFDDQFSVERPDGSNFTLKIRSTKLEDSAMYFCASRLAGGSGELFFGEGSRLTVL.

This clone has a handful of counts. The J gene is TRBJ1-1, the V gene TRBV5-5; D remains ambiguous. Germline lookup yields CDR1 SGHKS and CDR2 YYEKEE (reference sequence). With 5 bases removed from V and 3 bases from J, the gap between germline ends came to 17 bases. This CDR3 region has 15 residues. The CDR3 bases are TGTGCCAGCAGTGAGGACTGGGTTGGGGACACTGAAGCTTTCTTT. This encodes CASSEDWVGDTEAFF.

The chain carries TRBV7-2 and TRBJ1-3; possible D gene TRBD1, 6 bases. Germline loops: CDR1 SGHTA, CDR2 FQGNSA. This CDR3 is 14 amino acids long. V dropped 3 bases and J dropped 1 base, with 7 bases sitting between them. The DNA of the CDR3 is TGTGCCAGCAGCTTCCAGGGGTCTGGAAACACCATATATTTT. Amino acid sequence: CASSFQGSGNTIYF.

The chain couples TRBV7-2 to TRBJ2-6, with D tentatively TRBD2 (6 bases). CDR1 and CDR2 (germline): SGHTA, FQGNSA. V lost 7 bases to trimming and J lost 0 bases, with 13 bases between them. This CDR3 spans 16 amino acids. This CDR3 is CASTRGGSSGANVLTF. In DNA form, the CDR3 reads TGTGCCAGCACCCGGGGAGGCAGCTCTGGGGCCAACGTCCTGACTTTC.

This chain joins TRBV6-5 and TRBJ2-2; 7 positions agree with TRBD1. Trimming cost V 6 bases and J 4 bases; bases outside gene matches: 5. The CDR3 spans 14 residues. Germline V lookup: CDR1 MNHEY, CDR2 SVGAGI. The CDR3 nucleotides are TGTGCCAGCAGCAACAGGGGCGGCACCGGGGAGCTGTTTTTT. Its protein is CASSNRGGTGELFF.

This chain joins TRBV6-5 and TRBJ1-2; 7 bases align to TRBD1. The junction had 5 bases not matched to a gene; V was cut back by 8 bases and J by 2 bases. This CDR3 region has 13 residues. Germline V gene data show CDR1 as MNHEY and CDR2 as SVGAGI. Here the CDR3 DNA reads TGTGCCAGCCGTTGGGGACAGAACTATGGCTACACCTTC. As protein: CASRWGQNYGYTF.

As concerns this clone: Other DNA variants within this sample encode the same CDR3. J is TRBJ1-5 and V is TRBV19; 7 bases are a match to TRBD1. The CDR3 contains 14 residues. V dropped 1 base and J dropped 5; count of bases not matched to a gene: 2. Germline V lookup: CDR1 LNHDA, CDR2 SQIVND (reference sequence). In DNA, the CDR3 is TGTGCCAGTAGTATAGGGACAGGATATCAGCCCCAGCATTTT. Translation: CASSIGTGYQPQHF.

The chain links TRBV4-3 to TRBJ2-2; maybe TRBD2 (5 bases). The V end was cut by 0 bases, the J end by 5 bases, with 16 bases between. The CDR3 extends over 17 amino acids. The germline V gene has CDR1 LGHNA and CDR2 YSLEER. The CDR3 bases are TGCGCCAGCAGCCAAGAGGTTGCGGGCTTAGGGACCGGGGAGCTGTTTTTT. As protein: CASSQEVAGLGTGELFF.

The J gene is TRBJ1-1, the V gene TRBV10-3; 9 bases match TRBD1. The germline V gene has CDR1 ENHRY and CDR2 SYGVKD. The CDR3 is 15 residues long. Unmatched junction bases numbered 9, after V lost 4 bases and J lost 6 bases. The CDR3 DNA reads as TGTGCCATCAGTGCCACCGGGACAGGGACCCCTGAAGCTTTCTTT. This sequence encodes CAISATGTGTPEAFF.

This chain joins TRBV6-1 and TRBJ1-1; the D gene is possibly TRBD1 (5 bases). The length of the CDR3 is 14 residues. Germline V CDR1 and CDR2: MNHNS, SASEGT. Trimming shortened V by 2 bases and J by 3 bases, and 10 bases separated the two germline ends. CDR3 coding DNA: TGTGCCAGCAGTGAATCGGGGGATCACACTGAAGCTTTCTTT. It specifies CASSESGDHTEAFF.

This sequence joins TRBV29-1 and TRBJ1-1; D may be TRBD1 (5 bases). Germline CDR1 and CDR2: SQVTM and ANQGSEA. This CDR3 has 14 amino acids. Trimming took 4 bases from V and 1 from J, leaving 13 bases between them. Here the CDR3 reads CSVVGGKGNTEAFF. CDR3 in DNA: TGCAGCGTTGTTGGGGGGAAGGGGAACACTGAAGCTTTCTTT.

The V call is TRBV6-2 or TRBV6-3, the J call TRBJ2-7; 7 bases match TRBD1. V shed 0 bases and J 5 bases; nucleotides not matched to a gene: 7. CDR1 is MNHEY, CDR2 SVGEGT, per germline. The CDR3 totals 15 residues. The CDR3, as DNA: TGTGCCAGCAGTTACTCGCGGACAGGAGGCGACGAGCAGTACTTC. This codes for CASSYSRTGGDEQYF.

This clone was picked up one time. V usage is TRBV7-9 and J usage is TRBJ2-7; 8 bases fit TRBD1. The ends lost 2 bases at V and 5 bases at J; junction bases unmatched: 11. The CDR3 runs 16 residues. Germline CDR1 and CDR2: SEHNR and FQNEAQ (reference sequence). In DNA, the CDR3 is TGTGCCAGCAGCTTAAAACTAGGACAGGGTAACCACGAGCAGTACTTC. Its translation: CASSLKLGQGNHEQYF.

J is TRBJ1-4 and V is TRBV2, with 9 bases lining up with TRBD1. V shed 6 bases, J shed 8 bases, and the junction held 4 bases outside the gene matches. The length of the CDR3 is 13 residues. In germline, CDR1 is SNHLY, CDR2 FYNNEI. The CDR3 loop is CASRRDRDEKLFF. The DNA of the CDR3 is TGTGCCAGCAGGCGGGACAGGGACGAAAAACTGTTTTTT.

V is TRBV2 and J is TRBJ1-1, with a possible D match to TRBD1 (5 bases). The CDR3 is 11 residues long. Germline V gives CDR1 SNHLY, CDR2 FYNNEI. The ends were cut back, 6 bases at V and 7 bases at J, with 9 bases in the middle. CDR3 sequence: CASRQAHEAFF. CDR3 nucleotide sequence: TGTGCCAGCAGACAGGCTCATGAAGCTTTCTTT.

The J gene is TRBJ1-2, the V gene TRBV18; TRBD1 matches 7 bases. The germline V gene encodes CDR1 KGHSH and CDR2 LQKENI. This CDR3 contains 13 residues. The V segment lost 3 bases and the J segment 3 bases; nucleotides outside the gene matches: 1. CDR3 nucleotides: TGTGCCAGCTCACCTCAGGGGGACTATGGCTACACCTTC. Amino acids: CASSPQGDYGYTF.

The CDR3 is CASSPDRVPLHF. Written as DNA, the CDR3 is TGCGCCAGCAGCCCGGACAGGGTACCCCTCCACTTT. The rearrangement links TRBV10-2 to TRBJ1-6; 8 bases line up with TRBD1. Germline lookup yields CDR1 WSHSY and CDR2 SAAADI. The length of the CDR3 is 12 residues. After removal of 6 bases from V and 12 bases from J, the junction contained 4 bases not matched to a gene.

The V call is TRBV7-3, the J call TRBJ1-1, with 9 bases identical to TRBD1. This CDR3 contains 15 residues. Germline CDR1 and CDR2: SGHTA and FQGTGA. Germline trimming cut 5 bases from V and 5 bases from J; bases unmatched to any gene: 9. CDR3 amino acids: CASSLTGGAWTEAFF. CDR3 DNA sequence: TGTGCCAGCAGCCTCACAGGGGGCGCCTGGACTGAAGCTTTCTTT.

This chain connects TRBV6-4 to TRBJ2-1; perhaps TRBD1 as D (7 bases). Trimming removed 7 bases from V and 4 bases from J, with 14 bases in between. The CDR3 totals 14 residues. The germline V gene encodes CDR1 MRHNA and CDR2 SNTAGT. CDR3 protein: CASKEGAGYNEQFF. The CDR3 region has the DNA TGTGCCAGCAAGGAGGGGGCAGGTTACAATGAGCAGTTCTTC.

The chain joins TRBV7-2 to TRBJ2-3; the D is unclear. Germline lookup yields CDR1 SGHTA and CDR2 FQGNSA. The V gene lost 5 bases and the J gene lost 5 bases, with 8 bases spanning the gap. The CDR3 is made up of 12 amino acids. The CDR3 DNA reads TGTGCCAGCAGCCCTCGAGAAGATACGCAGTATTTT. This gives the protein CASSPREDTQYF.